This T cell receptor (beta chain) was recovered during a study of T-cell memory formation after mild COVID-19. Study findings and constraints: Contracting CD4+ clones lay largely in CM and EM, with CD8+ ones residing in EMRA.

Trimming stripped 6 bases from V and 1 base from J, with 12 bases between. The CDR3 has 14 residues. TCR alpha and TCR beta cDNA libraries carrying sample barcodes and UMIs were produced by 5'RACE using constant-segment primers. TCRdb redid the calling of the 5' RACE reads with MiXCR, one entry per CDR3 protein. The table shows 150,000 or so distinct CDR3 sequences, with more than 14% occurring only once. This clonotype was found a few times. Its cognate antigen is unknown. What was sequenced was PBMCs or a T cell subset sorted from them (not recorded which). The receptor was isolated from an adult woman who had mild COVID-19 (a few samples of this study predate the infection). Cell type and time point are not known. This chain uses TRBV12-3 or TRBV12-4 with TRBJ2-5; tentatively, D is TRBD1 (6 bases). CDR3 bases: TGTGCCAGCAGCCAGACAGGTCCCCAAGAGACCCAGTACTTC. Translating it yields CASSQTGPQETQYF.